These 8 T cell receptor beta chains originate from one sample sequenced in a study of naive and memory T cell subsets. Ligated cDNA underwent four rounds of PCR with nested alpha and beta constant region primers and SP2. TCRdb redid the calling of the UMI-ligation and nested PCR reads with MiXCR, one entry per CDR3 protein. The sample holds 35,000 to 40,000 distinct CDR3 sequences; 8% to 13% are singletons and the top ten take 3.5% to 5%. Treatment here: skin biopsy from PPD injection site in Mantoux-positive individual. An oligonucleotide containing a UMI was ligated to the 3' end of TCR cDNA. The material sequenced was skin, taken from a tuberculin skin test site. Source of these receptors: an adult in good health.

This clonotype occurred a few times. The chain uses TRBV20-1 and TRBJ1-1; 7 bases map to TRBD1. Germline values: CDR1 DFQATT, CDR2 SNEGSKA (reference sequence). The CDR3 consists of 15 residues. With V trimmed by 6 bases and J by 1 base, 11 bases remained unmatched. The CDR3 sequence: CSALGRQGRNTEAFF. For the CDR3, the DNA is TGCAGTGCACTAGGGAGACAGGGCAGGAACACTGAAGCTTTCTTT.

CDR3 nucleotides: TGTGCCAGCAGCACAACCGGGACCGCCTTCCAAGAGACCCAGTACTTC. Its protein is CASSTTGTAFQETQYF. This chain joins TRBV28 and TRBJ2-5, with D perhaps TRBD1 or TRBD2 (5 bases each). Looked up from germline, CDR1 is MDHEN and CDR2 is SYDVKM. The CDR3 has 16 amino acids. Trimming cost V 6 bases and J 1 base, with 18 bases left between them.

This clonotype was counted many times. The rearrangement joins TRBV9 to TRBJ2-3; D is ambiguous. The CDR3 is 14 amino acids. V gave up 0 bases and J gave up 0 bases, with 5 bases separating them. Germline CDR1 SGDLS, CDR2 YYNGEE. The CDR3 is CASSVDGSTDTQYF. CDR3 DNA sequence: TGTGCCAGCAGCGTAGATGGGAGCACAGATACGCAGTATTTT.

This clonotype was found a few times. Here the CDR3 reads CASSLGPRREVYEQYF. CDR3 DNA: TGCGCCAGCAGCTTGGGTCCTCGCAGGGAGGTCTACGAGCAGTACTTC. J is TRBJ2-7 and V is TRBV5-1; D might be TRBD2 (6 bases). Trimming removed 0 bases at V and 3 bases at J, with 16 bases between. CDR3 size: 16 residues. Germline V gives CDR1 SGHRS, CDR2 YFSETQ.

This clonotype was counted at least ten times. CDR3 in DNA: TGTGCCAGCAGCTTGAATCGGGGCGGGAGCGGAGAGACCCAGTACTTC. Amino acids: CASSLNRGGSGETQYF. The V call is TRBV11-2, the J call TRBJ2-5, with 7 bases fitting TRBD2. After removal of 3 bases from V and 4 bases from J, the junction contained 11 bases not matched to a gene. The CDR3 is 16 amino acids. From germline, CDR1 is SGHAT and CDR2 FQNNGV. The full variable domain, rest sourced from reference TRBV11-2 and TRBJ2-5, is EAGVAQSPRYKIIEKRQSVAFWCNPISGHATLYWYQQILGQGPKLLIQFQNNGVVDDSQLPKDRFSAERLKGVDSTLKIQPAKLEDSAVYLCASSLNRGGSGETQYFGPGTRLLVL.

CDR3 bases: TGTGCCAGCAGCCTATGGACTAGCAACGATGAGCAGTTCTTC. This gives the protein CASSLWTSNDEQFF. This chain links TRBV3-1 with TRBJ2-1; 8 bases align to TRBD2. The V gene end was trimmed by 4 bases and the J gene end by 8 bases; junction bases not matched to a gene: 7. Germline V lookup: CDR1 LGHDT, CDR2 YNNKEL (reference sequence). The CDR3 covers 14 residues.

The chain carries TRBV7-2 and TRBJ2-1; TRBD1 is a possible D gene (6 bases). Per germline, CDR1 SGHTA and CDR2 FQGNSA. Trimming left V 2 bases short and J 7 bases short, with 15 bases between. The CDR3 is 15 residues long. CDR3 sequence reads: CASSLPPGQMNEQFF. CDR3 sequence (DNA): TGTGCCAGCAGCTTACCCCCCGGACAGATGAATGAGCAGTTCTTC. The full variable domain, rest sourced from reference TRBV7-2 and TRBJ2-1, is GAGVSQSPSNKVTEKGKDVELRCDPISGHTALYWYRQSLGQGLEFLIYFQGNSAPDKSGLPSDRFSAERTGGSVSTLTIQRTQQEDSAVYLCASSLPPGQMNEQFFGPGTRLTVL.

This clonotype was observed a handful of times. V and J are TRBV2 and TRBJ1-2; no reliable D call. The V gene lost 2 bases and the J gene lost 1 base, with 11 bases spanning the gap. CDR3 length: 15 residues. CDR1 SNHLY and CDR2 FYNNEI come from the germline V gene. The CDR3 coding sequence is TGTGCCAGCAGTGAACGGAGGCAGATTAACTATGGCTACACCTTC. It specifies CASSERRQINYGYTF.